What follows are 9 T cell receptor beta chains derived from one specimen sequenced in a study of blood T cells in healthy people across ages (dated by TCRdb to the mid-2010s). The method behind the library was 5' RACE. Sequencing used an Illumina HiSeq 2500. A second PCR of roughly 6 to 11 cycles was run with a J-beta primer mix and a sample-barcoded 5' primer. Clones were called with MiXCR by TCRdb after fastp trimmed the public reads at Q25, and only in-frame beta chains were retained. Every CDR3 protein is listed once, alongside the most common genes and DNA of its rows. For this sample there are 700,000 to 950,000 distinct CDR3 sequences; 55% to 75% appear just once. The leading ten clones occupy roughly 22% of the sample. The sequencing sample was made of blood. All receptors derive from a man aged 25-45 years in good health.

For this clonotype: Germline and junction disagree at one end, which may indicate a read error. This chain joins TRBV7-2 and TRBJ2-1; 9 bases are a match to TRBD1. The CDR3 contains 14 residues. Germline-derived CDR1 and CDR2 are SGHTA and FQGNSA. CDR3 sequence (DNA): TGTGCCCGCAGCTTCCTGGGACAGGGTGTAAAGCAGTTCTTC. Its translation is CARSFLGQGVKQFF.

The sample holds a few counts of this clonotype. The rearrangement links TRBV20-1 to TRBJ2-5; 7 bases agree with TRBD2. Losses at the gene ends were 6 bases for V and 3 bases for J; bases not matched to a gene: 7. CDR3 length equals 13 residues. CDR1 and CDR2 from the germline V gene are DFQATT and SNEGSKA (reference sequence). CDR3 DNA sequence: TGCAGTGCCCTGGAGGGAGGGAAAGAGACCCAGTACTTC. Translation: CSALEGGKETQYF.

This clonotype was counted a few times. The chain recombines TRBV10-3 with TRBJ2-1; 9 bases are a match to TRBD1. This CDR3 has 15 amino acids. The V gene end was trimmed by 10 bases and the J gene end by 6 bases; junction bases not matched to a gene: 13. From germline, CDR1 is ENHRY and CDR2 SYGVKD. The CDR3 sequence is CATLIPGGQGNEQFF. Written as DNA, the CDR3 is TGTGCCACCTTGATCCCGGGGGGACAGGGCAATGAGCAGTTCTTC.

This clonotype was counted between two and nine times. V and J are TRBV7-9 and TRBJ2-4, with a tentative D call TRBD1 (5 bases). TRBJ2-5 matches the DNA end more closely, so the J call is doubtful. Per germline, CDR1 SEHNR and CDR2 FQNEAQ (reference sequence). The CDR3 loop spans 14 amino acids. CDR3 in amino acids: CASSQTAGPETQYF. CDR3 nucleotide sequence: TGTGCCAGCAGCCAAACGGCAGGGCCAGAGACCCAGTACTTC.

This clonotype was observed a handful of times. The CDR3 DNA reads as TGCAGTGCTATCAGGGTAGGCACAGATACGCAGTATTTT. Translating it yields CSAIRVGTDTQYF. The chain is built from TRBV20-1 and TRBJ2-3; the D gene is possibly TRBD1 (5 bases). The CDR3 consists of 13 residues. Trimming cost V 4 bases and J 1 base, with 9 bases left between them. Germline lookup yields CDR1 DFQATT and CDR2 SNEGSKA (reference sequence).

The rearrangement links TRBV5-5 to TRBJ2-3; 7 positions match TRBD2. Germline V gene data show CDR1 as SGHKS and CDR2 as YYEKEE (reference sequence). There are 16 residues in the CDR3. V dropped 0 bases and J dropped 4; count of bases not matched to a gene: 8. DNA for the CDR3: TGTGCCAGCAGCTTGGCCTGGCAGGGAGGGCCAGATACGCAGTATTTT. It yields the protein CASSLAWQGGPDTQYF.

The chain joins TRBV6-2 or TRBV6-3 to TRBJ2-4, with a tentative D call TRBD2 (5 bases). Per germline, CDR1 MNHEY and CDR2 SVGEGT. The CDR3 runs to 15 residues. The V end was cut by 4 bases, the J end by 13 bases, with 23 bases between. CDR3 protein: CASSSRQEVRGEQYF. For the CDR3, the DNA is TGTGCCAGCAGTTCTCGGCAGGAGGTACGTGGGGAGCAGTACTTC.

V and J are TRBV5-1 and TRBJ2-7; 9 bases line up with TRBD1. The CDR3 spans 15 residues. CDR1 and CDR2 (germline): SGHRS, YFSETQ. Germline trimming cut 8 bases from V and 7 bases from J; bases unmatched to any gene: 16. CDR3 residues: CASSREQGAADEQYF. CDR3 in DNA: TGCGCCAGTAGCCGGGAACAGGGGGCTGCGGATGAGCAGTACTTC.

This clonotype was detected a few times. The CDR3 DNA is TGTGCCAGCAGTTCCGCTGACTCTAGCACAGATACGCAGTATTTT. Encoded protein: CASSSADSSTDTQYF. The chain combines TRBV12-3 or TRBV12-4 with TRBJ2-3; no clear D gene. The CDR3 runs 15 residues. Between the trimmed V and J ends, which lost 4 bases and 0 bases, there was a span of 11 bases.